What follows is one T cell receptor beta chain and its context. Its matching antigen is unknown. The data belong to a study of CD8 T cells in ankylosing spondylitis. General study results and limits: Ankylosing spondylitis blood seemed to carry a telltale TCR beta motif made of eight highly homologous variants.

Researchers built TCR beta libraries using quantitative 5'-RACE with molecular barcodes. TCRdb independently ran MiXCR on the 5' RACE reads; one entry per CDR3 protein. This table holds a few hundred thousand distinct CDR3 sequences, 8% found once. V was trimmed by 10 bases and J by 6 bases, leaving 16 bases between them. The CDR3 length is 13 residues. This TCR was sampled from a male donor with ankylosing spondylitis. The chain employs TRBV12-3 or TRBV12-4 and TRBJ2-1; D is possibly TRBD2 (6 bases). What was sequenced was blood, either unsorted or a sorted T cell fraction (not recorded which). DNA of the CDR3: TGTGCCACCGGGAGCGCGGCGTCCAATGAGCAGTTCTTC. It yields the protein CATGSAASNEQFF.